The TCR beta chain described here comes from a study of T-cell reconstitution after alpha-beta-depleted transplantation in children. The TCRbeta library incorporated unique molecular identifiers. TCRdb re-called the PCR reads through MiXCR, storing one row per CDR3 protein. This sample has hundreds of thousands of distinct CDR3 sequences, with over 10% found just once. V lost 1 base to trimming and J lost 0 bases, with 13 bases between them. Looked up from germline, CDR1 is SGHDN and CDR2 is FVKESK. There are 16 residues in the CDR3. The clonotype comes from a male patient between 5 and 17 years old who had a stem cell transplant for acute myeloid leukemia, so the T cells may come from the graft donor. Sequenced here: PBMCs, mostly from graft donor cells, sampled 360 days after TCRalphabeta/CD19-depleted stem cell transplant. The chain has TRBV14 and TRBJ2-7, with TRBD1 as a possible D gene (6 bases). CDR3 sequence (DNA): TGTGCCAGCAGCCAAGCGCTGGGGGCTAGCTCCTACGAGCAGTACTTC. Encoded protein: CASSQALGASSYEQYF.